Included here is one T cell receptor beta chain sequence, with context. The target of this receptor is not known. There are no base qualities to consult, and no much larger clone falls within one base. In light of the paper, this sample's treatment or condition label describes: in vitro stimulation with specific CMV peptide epitopes to enrich CMV-specific T cells. For sequencing, an Illumina HiSeq 1500 was employed. In TCRdb, the public reads were trimmed at Q25 with fastp and aligned with MiXCR, with productive beta chains retained. Each entry merges the rows of one CDR3 protein and shows their most common DNA and genes. This sample has 750,000 to 900,000 distinct CDR3 sequences in its table, and about 29% of those were observed once. Jointly, the top ten make up less than 15% of the sample. The data were taken from a study of T cell repertoires in cytomegalovirus infection (dated by TCRdb to about 2019). Study-wide context: The peptide stimulations were aimed at well-studied HLA-B-restricted epitopes as well as recently identified HLA-C-restricted CMV epitopes, whose presentation resists viral immunomodulation. The HLA type of each donor mattered for the analysis, because public TCR beta signatures pointed to carriage of CMV infection along with the matching HLA type. Study-wide findings and limitations: In both this cohort and an independent roughly 330-donor cohort, the cumulative frequency of public TCR beta family members distinguished carriers of CMV infection plus the relevant HLA type. The ex vivo response was dominated by HLA-C-restricted CMV-specific TCR beta clonotypes, and the single most frequent clonotype in two of eight donors was supplied by these HLA-C-restricted clonotypes.

Inclusive of the bounding cysteine and phenylalanine, the CDR3 is 15 residues long. Left in the record is the CDR3 DNA by itself, 45 bases read in frame from the first base. V and J are truncated by 5 bases and 1 base respectively, leaving an intervening sequence of 14 bases. CDR1 MNHEY and CDR2 SVGAGI are derived from the germline V gene. This sequence uses TRBV6-5 and TRBJ2-5, with the D gene call left open. Sequenced material: cultured CD8+ T cells from PBMCs, taken from culture after CMV antigen stimulation. This sequence was found in a human donor in good health (CMV status not recorded). Some clones in this sample may be carry-over from other donors' samples. The DNA sequence is as follows: TGTGCCAGCAGTCCCTCCATGGGTGGCCAAGAGACCCAGTACTTC. Translated, it gives CASSPSMGGQETQYF.